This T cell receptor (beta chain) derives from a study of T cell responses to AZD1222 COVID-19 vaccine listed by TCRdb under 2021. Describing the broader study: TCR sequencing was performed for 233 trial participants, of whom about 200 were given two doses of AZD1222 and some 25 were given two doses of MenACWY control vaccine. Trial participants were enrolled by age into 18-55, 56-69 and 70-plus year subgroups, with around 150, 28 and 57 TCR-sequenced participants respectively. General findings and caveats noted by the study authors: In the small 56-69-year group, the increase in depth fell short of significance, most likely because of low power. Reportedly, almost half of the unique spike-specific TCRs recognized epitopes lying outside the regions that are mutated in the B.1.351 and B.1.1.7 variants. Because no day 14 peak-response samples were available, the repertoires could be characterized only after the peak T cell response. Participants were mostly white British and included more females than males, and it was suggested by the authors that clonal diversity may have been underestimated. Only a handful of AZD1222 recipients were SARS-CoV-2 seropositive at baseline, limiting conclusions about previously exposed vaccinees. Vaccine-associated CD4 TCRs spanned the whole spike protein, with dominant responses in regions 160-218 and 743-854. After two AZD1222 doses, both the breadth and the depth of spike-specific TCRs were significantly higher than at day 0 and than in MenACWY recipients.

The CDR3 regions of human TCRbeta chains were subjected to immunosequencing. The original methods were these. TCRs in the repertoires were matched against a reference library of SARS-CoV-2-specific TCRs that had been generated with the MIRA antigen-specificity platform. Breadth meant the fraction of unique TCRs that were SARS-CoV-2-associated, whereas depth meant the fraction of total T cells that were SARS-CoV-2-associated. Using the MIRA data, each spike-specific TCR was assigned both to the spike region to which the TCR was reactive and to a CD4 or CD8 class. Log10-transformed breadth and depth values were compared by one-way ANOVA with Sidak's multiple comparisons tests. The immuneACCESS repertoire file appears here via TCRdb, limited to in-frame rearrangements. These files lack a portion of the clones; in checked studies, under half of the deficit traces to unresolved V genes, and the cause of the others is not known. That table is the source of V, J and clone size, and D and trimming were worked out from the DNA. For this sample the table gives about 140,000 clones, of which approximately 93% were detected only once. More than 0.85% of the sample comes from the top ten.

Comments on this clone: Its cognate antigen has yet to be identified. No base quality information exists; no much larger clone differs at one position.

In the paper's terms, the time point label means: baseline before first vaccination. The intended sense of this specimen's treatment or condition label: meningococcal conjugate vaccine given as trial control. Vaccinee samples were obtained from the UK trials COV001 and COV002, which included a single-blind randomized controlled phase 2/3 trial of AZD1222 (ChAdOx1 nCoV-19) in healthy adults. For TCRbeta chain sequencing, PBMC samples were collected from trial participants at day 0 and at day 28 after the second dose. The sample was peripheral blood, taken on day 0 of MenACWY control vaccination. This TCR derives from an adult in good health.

The DNA sequence is as follows: TGTGCCAGCAGCCTCCGTAGCGGATCTTCGGTAGGGGGTGCGACCCAGTACTTC. Its amino acids are CASSLRSGSSVGGATQYF. The V and J genes are TRBV3-1 (or the pseudogene TRBV3-2) and TRBJ2-5; the D call could be TRBD1 or TRBD2, with each sharing 6 bases. From its cysteine to its phenylalanine, the CDR3 spans 18 amino acids. Only CDR3 DNA is held: 54 bases, read in frame from base 1. V loses 4 bases of germline sequence and J loses 7 bases, and the interval between the two ends is 28 bases. Based on the germline V gene (reference sequence), the CDR1 and CDR2 sequences are LGHDT and YNNKEL.